The 27 T cell receptor beta chains given below trace back to one sample, sequenced in a study of response to subunit inactivated influenza vaccine. Each CDR3 protein gets one entry after TCRdb re-called the RT-PCR reads with MiXCR. The table shows 600,000 to 850,000 distinct CDR3 sequences, with 11% to 15% occurring only once. The sequencing here drew on PBMCs from blood, taken roughly 15 days before vaccination. The source is a man aged 50 or older who received an inactivated influenza vaccine.

This clonotype was recorded a few times. The chain couples TRBV7-2 to TRBJ1-1; D is unclear. CDR1 SGHTA and CDR2 FQGNSA come from the germline V gene. V gave up 4 bases and J gave up 6 bases, with 12 bases separating them. The CDR3 runs to 13 residues. The CDR3 reads CASSSWIGAEAFF. The CDR3 DNA follows: TGTGCCAGCAGCTCATGGATTGGCGCTGAAGCTTTCTTT.

This clonotype was detected a few times. The rearrangement links TRBV27 to TRBJ2-5; 11 positions agree with TRBD2. The CDR3 has 16 residues. With 3 bases clipped from V and 5 bases from J, the junction kept 8 bases outside the gene matches. CDR1 is MNHEY, CDR2 SMNVEV, per germline (reference sequence). CDR3 sequence: CASSLRLAGGGETQYF. The CDR3 DNA sequence: TGTGCCAGCAGTTTGCGCCTAGCGGGGGGCGGTGAGACCCAGTACTTC.

This chain uses TRBV28 with TRBJ2-1, with D hard to call. CDR1 and CDR2 from the germline V gene are MDHEN and SYDVKM. Trimming removed 10 bases from V and 3 bases from J, with 10 bases in between. The CDR3 is 12 amino acids. This CDR3 is CAIRGDYNEQFF. In nucleotides, the CDR3 is TGTGCCATCCGTGGGGACTACAATGAGCAGTTCTTC.

This sequence joins TRBV11-2 and TRBJ2-1, with 8 nucleotides matching TRBD2. This CDR3 is 13 amino acids long. Unmatched junction bases numbered 5, after V lost 8 bases and J lost 5 bases. Germline V gene sequence: CDR1 SGHAT, CDR2 FQNNGV. The CDR3 nucleotides are TGTGCCAGCCGGGAGGGAGGGAACAATGAGCAGTTCTTC. Protein sequence: CASREGGNNEQFF.

This clonotype has a count of ten or more. This chain joins TRBV11-1 and TRBJ2-5; D is undetermined. This CDR3 region has 13 residues. The germline V gene encodes CDR1 SGHAT and CDR2 FQDESV (reference sequence). V was shortened by 5 bases and J by 5 bases, with 12 bases between the two germline ends. The CDR3 protein is CASSLSVTETQYF. In nucleotides, the CDR3 is TGTGCCAGCAGCCTGTCTGTTACGGAGACCCAGTACTTC.

The rearrangement links TRBV20-1 to TRBJ2-7, with 8 positions matching TRBD2. This CDR3 comprises 14 residues. Germline V gene sequence: CDR1 DFQATT, CDR2 SNEGSKA (reference sequence). V trimming: 3 bases; J trimming: 2 bases; junction bases outside the gene matches: 6. CDR3 protein: CSASLRGAAYEQYF. DNA for the CDR3: TGCAGTGCTAGTCTGCGGGGGGCGGCCTACGAGCAGTACTTC.

The table lists this clonotype with a few counts. The chain recombines TRBV28 with TRBJ2-7, with a possible D match to TRBD1 (5 bases). The CDR3 runs to 14 residues. Trimming took off 5 bases at V and 5 bases at J, with 16 bases between the two ends. Germline V gives CDR1 MDHEN, CDR2 SYDVKM. This chain's CDR3 is CASSTATGRDEQYF. The DNA for the CDR3 is TGTGCCAGCAGTACCGCCACAGGCCGAGACGAGCAGTACTTC.

This chain links TRBV28 with TRBJ1-5; no reliable D call. The CDR3 extends over 14 amino acids. V gave up 4 bases and J gave up 2 bases, with 9 bases separating them. Germline lookup yields CDR1 MDHEN and CDR2 SYDVKM. The CDR3 sequence: CASSSRPRNQPQHF. The DNA for the CDR3 is TGTGCCAGCAGTTCTCGACCGCGCAATCAGCCCCAGCATTTT.

The genes are TRBV29-1 and TRBJ2-5; TRBD2 matches at 8 bases. The V gene end was trimmed by 7 bases and the J gene end by 5 bases; junction bases not matched to a gene: 9. The CDR3 length is 13 residues. Germline CDR1 reads SQVTM; CDR2 reads ANQGSEA. The CDR3 bases are TGCAGCGGTTACCGGGGGGGTGGCGAGACCCAGTACTTC. Its translation is CSGYRGGGETQYF.

The V call is TRBV4-3, the J call TRBJ2-3; D may be TRBD2 (5 bases). This CDR3 spans 13 amino acids. Germline V lookup: CDR1 LGHNA, CDR2 YSLEER. V was clipped by 4 bases and J by 5 bases, with 10 bases between them. CDR3 nucleotide sequence: TGCGCCAGCAGCCCAGCCGGGGTAGATACGCAGTATTTT. Translating it yields CASSPAGVDTQYF.

In DNA, the CDR3 is TGTGCCAGCAGGAGACAGGGAGGAAACGAGCAGTACTTC. Protein: CASRRQGGNEQYF. The chain links TRBV27 to TRBJ2-7; maybe TRBD1 (7 bases). The CDR3 totals 13 residues. Trimming took off 6 bases at V and 5 bases at J, with 14 bases between the two ends. Germline CDR1 MNHEY, CDR2 SMNVEV (reference sequence).

This clonotype was recorded a few times. The CDR3 coding sequence is TGTGCCAGCAGCCAAGCGGGACAGGGGAGGTATGGCTACACCTTC. Encoded protein: CASSQAGQGRYGYTF. This chain links TRBV4-2 with TRBJ1-2; 10 nucleotides match TRBD1. CDR1 is LGHNA and CDR2 is YNFKEQ in the germline V gene. The junction had 4 bases not matched to a gene; V was cut back by 1 base and J by 5 bases. CDR3 length equals 15 residues.

This clonotype was seen repeatedly, ten times or more. The CDR3 region has the DNA TGTGCCAGCAGTGAAAGTTTGGAGGTCGCAGATACGCAGTATTTT. Translating gives CASSESLEVADTQYF. The J gene is TRBJ2-3, the V gene TRBV25-1; D might be TRBD2 (5 bases). The germline V and J ends were trimmed by 2 bases and 4 bases, with 13 bases remaining between them. Germline CDR1 reads MGHDK; CDR2 reads SYGVNS. This CDR3 contains 15 residues.

This clonotype was observed a few times. This rearrangement joins TRBV4-2 to TRBJ2-3; 13 bases map to TRBD2. The junction had 9 bases not matched to a gene; V was cut back by 2 bases and J by 1 base. The CDR3 runs to 19 residues. From germline, CDR1 is LGHNA and CDR2 YNFKEQ. CDR3 residues: CASSQPTSGGPVGTDTQYF. Written as DNA, the CDR3 is TGTGCCAGCAGCCAACCGACTAGCGGGGGGCCGGTCGGCACAGATACGCAGTATTTT.

This clonotype was found many times. The chain joins TRBV19 to TRBJ1-5; unclear D gene. Germline V CDR1 and CDR2: LNHDA, SQIVND (reference sequence). The V end lost 3 bases, the J end lost 5 bases, and 5 bases lay between the germline ends. CDR3 length equals 12 residues. As DNA, the CDR3 is TGTGCCAGTAGTATTTCTCATCAGCCCCAGCATTTT. Translated: CASSISHQPQHF.

This clonotype was observed a handful of times. This chain joins TRBV6-4 and TRBJ2-2, with 10 bases lining up with TRBD1. The length of the CDR3 is 14 residues. Per the germline V gene, CDR1 is MRHNA and CDR2 is SNTAGT. J gave up 6 bases and V 5 bases, and 3 bases lay outside the gene matches. CDR3 amino acids: CASSQGTGAGELFF. The DNA for the CDR3 is TGTGCCAGCAGTCAAGGGACAGGGGCCGGGGAGCTGTTTTTT.

CDR3 in DNA: TGCAGTGCTAGAACCGGGACTAGCGGGGACCACGAGCAGTACTTC. Residues: CSARTGTSGDHEQYF. The gene calls are TRBV20-1 and TRBJ2-7, with 13 positions matching TRBD2. Germline values: CDR1 DFQATT, CDR2 SNEGSKA (reference sequence). This CDR3 has 15 amino acids. Losses at the gene ends were 2 bases for V and 5 bases for J; bases not matched to a gene: 6.

This clonotype was observed many times. V is TRBV6-5 and J is TRBJ2-3; 7 nucleotides line up with TRBD1. Germline CDR1 is MNHEY and CDR2 is SVGAGI. V gave up 2 bases and J gave up 4 bases; unmatched junction bases: 15. CDR3 length: 18 residues. CDR3: CASSYTPGRGKNSDTQYF. The CDR3 region has the DNA TGTGCCAGCAGTTACACCCCGGGCAGGGGGAAAAATTCAGATACGCAGTATTTT.

The table lists this clonotype with a few counts. The rearrangement links TRBV20-1 to TRBJ2-1; the D gene is possibly TRBD2 (6 bases). The V end was cut by 5 bases, the J end by 9 bases, with 14 bases between. The CDR3 has 12 residues. Germline V CDR1 and CDR2: DFQATT, SNEGSKA (reference sequence). DNA for the CDR3: TGCAGTGCTGCAATCGGCGGGATTGAGCAGTTCTTC. Its protein product is CSAAIGGIEQFF.

V is TRBV12-3 or TRBV12-4 and J is TRBJ1-4; D not resolved. Trimming took 6 bases from V and 0 from J, leaving 11 bases between them. CDR3 length: 15 amino acids. CDR3 region: CASSSGYATNEKLFF. The CDR3 DNA follows: TGTGCCAGCAGCTCAGGATATGCAACTAATGAAAAACTGTTTTTT.

This clonotype was picked up many times. The CDR3 reads CASRMGLAGKYNEQFF. The DNA of the CDR3 is TGTGCCAGCAGGATGGGACTAGCGGGCAAATACAATGAGCAGTTCTTC. This chain connects TRBV6-1 to TRBJ2-1; 12 bases are a match to TRBD2. This CDR3 comprises 16 residues. The germline V gene encodes CDR1 MNHNS and CDR2 SASEGT. Trimming took 6 bases from V and 4 from J; bases not matched to a gene: 7.

This clonotype turned up a few times. The genes are TRBV4-2 and TRBJ2-2; D ambiguous. V lost 4 bases and J lost 1, with 13 bases in between. This CDR3 contains 16 residues. CDR1 is LGHNA, CDR2 YNFKEQ, per germline. Here the CDR3 reads CASSLPELGNTGELFF. The CDR3 DNA is TGTGCCAGCAGCCTACCAGAGTTGGGGAACACCGGGGAGCTGTTTTTT.

V gene TRBV18 combines with J gene TRBJ1-5; D unclear. Per the germline V gene, CDR1 is KGHSH and CDR2 is LQKENI. This CDR3 has 13 residues. Deletions cut 4 bases from V and 4 bases from J, with 8 bases between. CDR3 sequence (DNA): TGTGCCAGCTCACTAAAACCGAATCAGCCCCAGCATTTT. Amino acids: CASSLKPNQPQHF.

This clonotype was observed a few times. V is TRBV5-5 and J is TRBJ2-1, with D possibly matching TRBD2 (5 bases). The germline CDR1 and CDR2 sequences are SGHKS and YYEKEE (reference sequence). The CDR3 has 13 residues. The ends were cut back, 1 base at V and 7 bases at J, with 9 bases in the middle. The chain's CDR3 is CASSLPSTNEQFF. In DNA form, the CDR3 reads TGTGCCAGCAGCTTGCCTAGCACGAATGAGCAGTTCTTC.

This clonotype was seen ten or more times. The rearrangement links TRBV6-5 to TRBJ2-7, with 9 bases fitting TRBD2. Germline V CDR1 and CDR2: MNHEY, SVGAGI. The CDR3 covers 15 residues. Losses at the gene ends were 4 bases for V and 7 bases for J; bases not matched to a gene: 11. The CDR3 loop is CASSFLAGGLREQYF. For the CDR3, the DNA is TGTGCCAGCAGTTTCCTTGCGGGGGGGCTAAGGGAGCAGTACTTC.

Only a few counts were recorded for this clonotype. The chain carries TRBV12-3 or TRBV12-4 and TRBJ1-1, with unresolved D. This CDR3 region has 14 residues. V was clipped by 2 bases and J by 5 bases, with 12 bases between them. DNA of the CDR3: TGTGCCAGCAGTTTAAATGGTGGATGGACTGAAGCTTTCTTT. This codes for CASSLNGGWTEAFF.

In its sample, this clonotype was seen a few times. The V and J genes are TRBV10-3 and TRBJ2-7; unclear D gene. The CDR3 extends over 11 amino acids. Trimming took off 2 bases at V and 5 bases at J, with 4 bases between the two ends. CDR1 and CDR2 (germline): ENHRY, SYGVKD. CDR3 sequence reads: CAISEVDEQYF. The DNA of the CDR3 is TGTGCCATCAGTGAGGTGGACGAGCAGTACTTC.